This TCR beta chain appears in the sequencing data of a study of response to subunit inactivated influenza vaccine. Germline trimming cut 6 bases from V and 9 bases from J; bases unmatched to any gene: 16. This CDR3 has 15 residues. MiXCR was run by TCRdb on the RT-PCR reads, yielding one entry per CDR3 protein. This repertoire shows about 540,000 distinct CDR3 sequences, around a quarter found once; its top ten account for around 2.8%. The sample also formed part of further work on T cells expressing NK-cell markers. Turning to that study: Generation of TCR beta cDNA was performed by 5'RACE template switching incorporating UMIs. One of the eight sequenced donors was seronegative, whereas the other seven were HCMV-seropositive. Whether expanded NKG2C+ T cell clones recognized HCMV stayed uncertain.

The receptor's source is a man aged 50 to 60 who received an inactivated influenza vaccine. This rearrangement joins TRBV12-3 or TRBV12-4 to TRBJ1-2; 7 bases map to TRBD1. The input for sequencing was CD4+ T cells sorted from PBMCs, taken 11 to 12 days after vaccination. Here the CDR3 reads CASSPSTGSIGRYTF. The DNA for the CDR3 is TGTGCCAGCAGCCCCTCGACAGGGTCAATCGGACGCTACACCTTC.